These 9 T cell receptor beta chains share one sample of origin, sequenced in a study. TCRdb re-called the RT-PCR reads with MiXCR, one entry per CDR3 protein. The sample contains hundreds of thousands of distinct CDR3 sequences, 11% to 15% of which appear only once. Sequenced sample: memory CD4+ T cells from blood. These receptors were taken from a female donor in good health, serving as a healthy control.

J is TRBJ1-5 and V is TRBV6-1; D call uncertain. V dropped 2 bases and J dropped 0 bases, with 11 bases sitting between them. This CDR3 has 16 amino acids. CDR1 MNHNS and CDR2 SASEGT come from the germline V gene. CDR3 sequence (DNA): TGTGCCAGCAGTGAAAGGCCGGGGTATAGCAATCAGCCCCAGCATTTT. It specifies CASSERPGYSNQPQHF.

The chain joins TRBV30 to TRBJ1-5; D is undetermined. The germline gives CDR1 GTSNPN, CDR2 SVGIG (reference sequence). The CDR3 loop spans 16 amino acids. V shed 2 bases and J shed 5 bases, with 19 bases lying between them. The CDR3 nucleotides are TGTGCCTGGAGTCCCATGGGGAGGGCTTACGATCAGCCCCAGCATTTT. Protein: CAWSPMGRAYDQPQHF.

This clonotype was found many times. J is TRBJ2-7 and V is TRBV4-3; 10 nucleotides match TRBD2. The germline CDR1 and CDR2 sequences are LGHNA and YSLEER. Trimming at V came to 3 bases and at J to 3 bases, leaving 8 bases not matched to a gene. The CDR3 is 16 amino acids. This CDR3 is CASSQGLAGDRYEQYF. In nucleotides, the CDR3 is TGCGCCAGCAGCCAGGGTCTAGCGGGAGATCGCTACGAGCAGTACTTC.

In its sample, this clonotype was seen a few times. The J gene is TRBJ2-5, the V gene TRBV28; 9 bases are a match to TRBD2. This CDR3 has 14 amino acids. The V segment lost 5 bases and the J segment 5 bases; nucleotides outside the gene matches: 6. Germline values: CDR1 MDHEN, CDR2 SYDVKM. The CDR3 reads CASSSQREVETQYF. The CDR3 bases are TGTGCCAGCAGTAGCCAGCGGGAGGTTGAGACCCAGTACTTC.

About this clonotype itself: This sequence may be a read error, since a much larger clone differs from it by one base. This chain uses TRBV20-1 with TRBJ2-5; 7 bases agree with TRBD2. The germline gives CDR1 DFQATT, CDR2 SNEGSKA (reference sequence). The CDR3 runs 16 residues. The CDR3 DNA reads TGCAGTGCTAGAGATCATGGGCTAGCGGCACAAGAGACCCGGTACTTC. Protein product: CSARDHGLAAQETRYF.

This clonotype has a handful of counts. The chain has TRBV7-9 and TRBJ2-3; tentative D call: TRBD1 (6 bases). V was cut by 5 bases and J by 4 bases, with 19 bases left in between. The CDR3 loop spans 16 amino acids. Germline CDR1 is SEHNR and CDR2 is FQNEAQ (reference sequence). This chain's CDR3 is CASSPLTGIGPDTQYF. The CDR3 nucleotides read TGTGCCAGCAGCCCACTCACAGGGATAGGCCCAGATACGCAGTATTTT.

This clonotype was observed a few times. The chain uses TRBV5-1 and TRBJ2-7; D uncertain. Trimming removed 0 bases at V and 6 bases at J, with 16 bases between. The CDR3 is 15 amino acids. Germline assignment: CDR1 SGHRS and CDR2 YFSETQ. The DNA of the CDR3 is TGCGCCAGCAGCTTGGCCCTGGCCCCCCTGGCCGAGCAGTACTTC. Its translation is CASSLALAPLAEQYF.

This clonotype was detected ten times or more. The chain joins TRBV10-3 to TRBJ2-7; 10 bases are a match to TRBD1. CDR3 length: 15 amino acids. Germline V CDR1 and CDR2: ENHRY, SYGVKD. Trimming removed 10 bases from V and 3 bases from J; junction bases left unmatched: 12. The CDR3 nucleotides are TGTGCCACCGAAACCGGGACAGGGGAAATCTACGAGCAGTACTTC. Its protein is CATETGTGEIYEQYF.

The chain has TRBV3-1 and TRBJ1-1; D gene unclear. V lost 0 bases and J lost 1, with 6 bases in between. Germline CDR1 LGHDT, CDR2 YNNKEL (reference sequence). This CDR3 contains 14 residues. CDR3 bases: TGTGCCAGCAGCCAAGATAGCACGAACACTGAAGCTTTCTTT. Protein product: CASSQDSTNTEAFF.